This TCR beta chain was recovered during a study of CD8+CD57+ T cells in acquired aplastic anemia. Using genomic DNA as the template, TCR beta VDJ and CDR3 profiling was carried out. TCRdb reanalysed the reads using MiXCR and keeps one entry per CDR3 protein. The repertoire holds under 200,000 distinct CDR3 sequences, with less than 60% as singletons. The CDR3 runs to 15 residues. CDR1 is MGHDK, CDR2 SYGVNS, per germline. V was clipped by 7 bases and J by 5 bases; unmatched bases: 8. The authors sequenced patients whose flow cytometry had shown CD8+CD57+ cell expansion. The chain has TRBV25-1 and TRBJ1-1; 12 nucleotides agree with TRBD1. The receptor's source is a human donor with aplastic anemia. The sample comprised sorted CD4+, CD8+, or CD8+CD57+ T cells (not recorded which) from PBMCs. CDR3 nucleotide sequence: TGTGCCAGCACCCCGGGACAGGGGGCTAAAACTGAAGCTTTCTTT. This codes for CASTPGQGAKTEAFF. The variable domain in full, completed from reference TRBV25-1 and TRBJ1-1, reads EADIYQTPRYLVIGTGKKITLECSQTMGHDKMYWYQQDPGMELHLIHYSYGVNSTEKGDLSSESTVSRIRTEHFPLTLESARPSHTSQYLCASTPGQGAKTEAFFGQGTRLTVV.